Described below is a single T cell receptor (beta chain) sequence and its context. Its target antigen remains unknown. No much larger clonotype is one base removed from it; base qualities were not supplied. This entry comes from a study of cytomegalovirus exposure and HLA in healthy donors (dated by TCRdb to about 2017). About the investigation overall: According to an earlier analysis of 587 of the donors, about 179 million T cells yielded some 120 million unique TCR beta sequences and about 300 Gb of sequence data. To predict cytomegalovirus infection status, the study brought together high-throughput TCR immunosequencing, statistical association of individual TCRs with disease status, and machine learning. An earlier analysis of 587 of the donors used high-throughput TCR beta sequencing to judge whether each TCR beta V gene segment behaved as functional or pseudogenic. Typing coverage differed by locus: A, B, C, DRB1 and DQB1 were typed in roughly 620-630 donors, DQA1 in about 560, DPA1 in around 580, and DPB1 in roughly 450. All discovery cohort repertoires had been generated using a single sequencing platform. Rather than using new phenotypic data, the later analysis identified candidate immune exposures from TCR beta sequences and from how often those sequences occurred across donors. Of the 300 to 450 genotyped donors, 75% to 85% were placed in the genetic ancestry cluster associated with self-reported Caucasian donors. In a later analysis, previously published TCR beta repertoires from 670 or so donors were re-analyzed and high-resolution HLA genotyping was added so that TCR occurrence patterns could be studied. A later genetic analysis used genome-wide SNP genotypes for about 65% of the 666 donors, treating that subset as a discovery cohort. Using immunosequencing, the study profiled T cell repertoires from 500 to 800 subjects and related those repertoires to cytomegalovirus serostatus. An early release that covered about 600 HLA-typed donors contained about 290 gigabases of sequencing data and roughly 84 million unique TCR sequences. Four to six DR-DQ haplotypes were handled as single units for association and clustering, since linkage in the cohort was strong. A separate validation cohort of 90 to 150 different subjects was used in addition to the roughly 670-subject first cohort. Donor age, sex, ethnicity and CMV serostatus were collected together with the repertoire data. The aim of the study was to test whether cataloging public T cell receptors could identify signatures of past pathogen exposure. Across some 400 genotyped donors of the cohort, an average of approximately 240,000 unique TCR beta nucleotide sequences per donor were sequenced, and around 19% of those sequences were non-productive. Both class I and class II loci were covered by HLA typing, at four-digit resolution.

Study-level results and caveats: According to a later analysis, TCR association rates differed among HLA loci, with DRB1 alleles showing the most associated TCRs and HLA-C alleles showing the fewest. Broadly in line with IMGT annotations, most TCR beta V segments showed up in productive rearrangements about 90% or about 30% of the time in an earlier analysis of 587 of the donors. Compared with the approximately 720-donor mean, donors in an Asian-associated ancestry cluster had fewer N-insertions in productive TCRs, according to a later genetic analysis. A further reported finding was that TCR beta sequences accurately predicted the HLA-A and HLA-B alleles for most subjects in the first cohort. Because counts were too low, approximately 18 rarely observed V segments, including chromosome 9 orphons, were excluded from the earlier analysis of some 590 of the donors. Linkage disequilibrium might explain the correlated functional status among segregating V segments, but an unknown experimental factor could not be ruled out. The presence/absence analyses assumed that sequencing depth was roughly uniform across donors, and that assumption may not be true. Most TCR sequences were observed very rarely across donors, whereas some public TCRs were present in many individuals. A later analysis associated 15,000 or so TCR beta sequences with specific HLA alleles at a false discovery rate of 0.05. In vitro tests confirmed that three of the cytomegalovirus-associated TCR beta chains recognize cytomegalovirus antigens. Several of the top co-occurrence clusters appeared to be linked to parvovirus B19, influenza, CMV and Epstein-Barr virus, according to a later analysis. Some IMGT-functional V segments, including TRBV6-2 and TRBV6-3, could not be distinguished by the 87-base-pair reads and were therefore excluded. This cohort had only TCR beta chains sequenced, and the lack of alpha or paired-chain data limited which features could be detected. Compared with equally common non-associated chains, HLA-associated TCR beta chains in a later analysis were more clonally expanded and had lower generation probabilities. According to the authors, the approach could potentially be generalized to other disease states and immunological phenotypes. Most CMV-associated TCR beta chains appeared to be HLA-restricted in a later analysis, and the HLA associations seemed to be driven largely by CMV exposure. Because HLA typing was unavailable for some donors at each locus, only the typed subset was used in association tests. Cytomegalovirus status was reported to be diagnosed by the classifier with high specificity and sensitivity in both the original and validation cohorts. When HLA alleles, especially DR and DQ, strongly co-occurred, attributing TCR associations to individual alleles was difficult. A total of about 180 TCR beta chains were listed by the study as associated with cytomegalovirus. The only immune exposure information available for the cohort was CMV serostatus. A group of highly shared sequence variants was considered likely to be a technical artifact of the sequencing pipeline. V-gene and J-gene trimming of TCR beta chains was associated with a missense DCLRE1C variant in a later genetic analysis, and the association was replicated in an independent cohort.

Library preparation used the immunoSEQ multiplex PCR assay. For the multiplex PCR, a mixture combining 60 forward primers for TCR Vbeta segments and 13 reverse primers for TCR Jbeta segments was used. Amplification of the CDR3 region of rearranged TCR beta genes was performed with a multiplex PCR assay on genomic DNA. The amplified TCR beta libraries were sequenced on the Illumina HiSeq System as 87-base-pair reads. Per the source publication's procedure: Across the 670 or so repertoires, a later analysis counted approximately 75 million unique TCR beta chains, 8.5 million to 12 million of which were shared by at least two donors. A nearest-neighbor algorithm error-corrected the raw reads and collapsed the reads into unique sequences, merging closely related sequences to remove PCR and sequencing errors. V, D and J gene segments were assigned by aligning CDR3 sequences to IMGT reference sequences. For a sequence to be retained, a match of at least six nucleotides to both a V gene segment and a J gene segment was required. Rearrangements were classified as productive when the CDR3 lacked stop codons and remained in frame with V and J, and all other rearrangements were classified as non-productive. CDR3 was defined according to IMGT convention as the region running from the second conserved V-encoded cysteine to the conserved J-encoded phenylalanine. In an earlier analysis of 550 to 650 of the donors, sequences lacking an unambiguous match to a single V gene segment were excluded. In an earlier analysis of 587 of the donors, a V segment was called functional when productive rearrangements were above 56.7%, and segregating when the standard deviation between donors exceeded 5%. A statistical classification framework was developed to diagnose cytomegalovirus status using the catalog of TCR beta chain sequences. In a later analysis, V and J genes were assigned by comparing TCR nucleotide sequences against IMGT/GENE-DB human TR gene sequences. A later analysis assigned CDR3 sequences and most-parsimonious VDJ recombination scenarios with the TCRdist pipeline. In a later analysis, each TCR beta chain was defined by its CDR3 amino acid sequence together with its V-gene family, and reads lacking a unique V-gene family were excluded. To address suspected cross-contamination and a sequencing artifact, a later analysis removed a few hundred highly shared, low-generation-probability nucleotide sequences. In a later analysis, a clonal expansion index for each public chain was calculated from normalized within-repertoire ranks of inferred template counts. In a later analysis, generation probabilities were computed using a VDJ recombination model fitted to out-of-frame rearrangements, and the results were checked against IGoR. In a later analysis, TCR-TCR, TCR-HLA and TCR-CMV co-occurrence was scored with hypergeometric tests, and a repertoire-size bias correction was applied to TCR pairs. A later analysis estimated false discovery rates by permuting HLA or CMV assignments 20 times. In a later analysis, co-occurring TCRs were grouped using DBSCAN, with TCRdist sequence similarity added in when clustering inside HLA-allele-positive subsets. Co-occurrence clustering excluded repertoires with fewer than 30,000 or more than 120,000 public chains, plus five with anomalous nucleotide sharing. TCRdb took over this immuneACCESS table, retaining in-frame rearrangements with V and J assigned. Such tables are incomplete; in checked studies, under half of the missing clones stem from an unresolved V gene, and the remainder is unexplained. Clone size and the V and J calls come from that table; the DNA yielded D and trimming. For this sample there are a few hundred thousand clones; roughly 70% appear just once. Approximately 2.1% of the sample comes from the top ten.

The cohort comprised 550 to 700 healthy bone marrow donors. At the time of sampling, every cohort member was nominally healthy, though immune exposures that went unrecorded were likely present. The donor tested CMV seronegative, placing the donor among the 350 to 400 seronegative members of the cohort. Every donor gave a peripheral blood sample, and the peripheral blood mononuclear cells from that sample were used for TCR beta sequencing. Genomic DNA was extracted from the blood cell samples with the Qiagen DNeasy Blood Extraction Kit. The germline V gene (reference sequence) provides CDR1 SGHNT and CDR2 YYREEE. The CDR3 measures 18 amino acids from cysteine to phenylalanine. The only DNA kept is the CDR3, 54 bases in frame from the first base. V is pruned by 4 bases and J by 4 bases, leaving 19 bases of the junction without a gene match.

Recombination connected TRBV5-4 to TRBJ2-7, with TRBD2 identical over 8 junction bases. The sequence was collected from a female donor in good health and CMV-seronegative. Material for sequencing was PBMCs. The base sequence is TGTGCCAGCAGCGAACGGAGGGGAACGGCGGGAGGTGGGTACGAGCAGTACTTC. Its protein is CASSERRGTAGGGYEQYF.